These 23 T cell receptor beta chains originate from one sample sequenced in a study of cytomegalovirus exposure and HLA in healthy donors. Vbeta (60) and Jbeta (13) primers were used in the PCR. Sequencing used immunoSEQ multiplex PCR; TCRdb keeps in-frame clones, though not all of them. The sample contains more than 110,000 clones, around 79% of which appear only once. Sequencing input: PBMCs. The receptors were gathered from a male donor in good health and CMV-seronegative.

The V and J genes are TRBV6-6 and TRBJ1-1; possible D gene TRBD1, 6 bases. CDR1 and CDR2 (germline): MNHNY, SVGAGI (reference sequence). CDR3 length: 15 amino acids. Trimming cost V 6 bases and J 0 bases, with 14 bases left between them. CDR3 protein: CASSRGATVNTEAFF. The CDR3 DNA follows: TGTGCCAGCAGCCGGGGGGCTACCGTGAACACTGAAGCTTTCTTT.

As DNA, the CDR3 is TGTGCCAGCAGCCTACCCGGACCCGGGACAGAGTACCAAGAGACCCAGTACTTC. This gives the protein CASSLPGPGTEYQETQYF. The chain employs TRBV7-8 and TRBJ2-5, with TRBD1 identical over 7 bases. The ends lost 5 bases at V and 0 bases at J; junction bases unmatched: 15. Germline CDR1 is SGHVS and CDR2 is FQNEAQ. This CDR3 is 18 amino acids long.

This sequence joins TRBV7-2 and TRBJ1-3; D ambiguous. In germline, CDR1 is SGHTA, CDR2 FQGNSA. The CDR3 has 12 amino acids. Between the trimmed V and J ends, which lost 3 bases and 10 bases, there was a span of 10 bases. CDR3: CASSLEVGTIYF. CDR3 sequence (DNA): TGTGCCAGCAGCTTGGAGGTGGGGACCATATATTTT.

There are a few counts of this clone. The J gene is TRBJ2-7, the V gene TRBV5-1, with 12 bases aligning to TRBD2. V was pared by 2 bases and J by 1 base, with 10 bases of the junction left unmatched. This CDR3 region has 18 residues. Germline CDR1 reads SGHRS; CDR2 reads YFSETQ. The CDR3 is CASSFLPLAGGESYEQYF. CDR3 bases: TGCGCCAGCAGCTTTCTACCTCTAGCGGGAGGGGAATCCTACGAGCAGTACTTC.

CDR3 coding DNA: TGTGCCAGCCGGGGGAGTTCCTCCTACGAGCAGTACTTC. Its protein product is CASRGSSSYEQYF. The chain combines TRBV2 with TRBJ2-7; perhaps TRBD2 as D (6 bases). Trimming stripped 8 bases from V and 0 bases from J, with 11 bases between. The CDR3 runs to 13 residues. Per the germline V gene, CDR1 is SNHLY and CDR2 is FYNNEI.

This chain links TRBV14 with TRBJ2-7; no clear D. Looked up from germline, CDR1 is SGHDN and CDR2 is FVKESK. This CDR3 has 11 amino acids. V was pared by 4 bases and J by 4 bases, with 5 bases between. In DNA form, the CDR3 reads TGTGCCAGCAGCCGTAGTTACGAGCAGTACTTC. Translated, it gives CASSRSYEQYF. The full variable domain, with the rest looked up from reference TRBV14 and TRBJ2-7, is EAGVTQFPSHSVIEKGQTVTLRCDPISGHDNLYWYRRVMGKEIKFLLHFVKESKQDESGMPNNRFLAERTGGTYSTLKVQPAELEDSGVYFCASSRSYEQYFGPGTRLTVT.

The chain joins TRBV12-5 to TRBJ1-4; 7 bases are shared with TRBD1. The CDR3 has 16 residues. Unmatched junction bases numbered 2, after V lost 1 base and J lost 0 bases. Germline V gene lookup returns CDR1 LGHNT and CDR2 FRNRAP. CDR3 amino acids: CASGLAGGSTNEKLFF. The CDR3 coding sequence is TGTGCTAGTGGTTTGGCAGGGGGTTCAACTAATGAAAAACTGTTTTTT.

J is TRBJ2-3 and V is TRBV2; TRBD1 matches 8 bases. The germline V gene has CDR1 SNHLY and CDR2 FYNNEI. The CDR3 covers 15 residues. The junction had 11 bases not matched to a gene; V was cut back by 11 bases and J by 1 base. The CDR3 reads CASWGTGVGTDTQYF. The DNA for the CDR3 is TGTGCCTCCTGGGGGACAGGAGTTGGCACAGATACGCAGTATTTT.

The V gene is TRBV6-5, the J gene TRBJ2-5; no reliable D call. TRBJ2-7 matches the DNA end more closely, so the J call is doubtful. From germline, CDR1 is MNHEY and CDR2 SVGAGI. There are 11 residues in the CDR3. Here the CDR3 reads CASSSEYEQYF. Written as DNA, the CDR3 is TGTGCCAGCAGTTCCGAATACGAGCAGTACTTC.

As DNA, the CDR3 is TGCAGCGCCACCCGACAGGAAACCTACAATGAGCAGTTCTTC. Translation gives CSATRQETYNEQFF. V gene TRBV29-1 combines with J gene TRBJ2-1, with D possibly TRBD1 on 6 matching bases. Germline CDR1 SQVTM, CDR2 ANQGSEA. CDR3 size: 14 residues. With 7 bases removed from V and 2 bases from J, the gap between germline ends came to 15 bases.

This clone was seen a single time. The rearrangement links TRBV29-1 to TRBJ1-1; D unresolved. Germline CDR1 is SQVTM and CDR2 is ANQGSEA. The CDR3 contains 13 residues. The V and J ends lost 7 bases and 1 base respectively, with 13 bases between them. The CDR3 is CSGRSQWNTEAFF. CDR3 in DNA: TGCAGCGGGAGATCGCAGTGGAACACTGAAGCTTTCTTT.

This clone was seen once. The V gene is TRBV5-3, the J gene TRBJ1-2; 10 bases agree with TRBD1. TRBV5-3 is an ORF, and what it does is uncertain. The CDR3 contains 17 residues. Losses at the gene ends were 4 bases for V and 2 bases for J; bases not matched to a gene: 11. The CDR3 reads CARSPGQGRYLNYGYTF. The CDR3 nucleotides are TGTGCCAGAAGCCCGGGACAGGGGCGCTACTTAAACTATGGCTACACCTTC.

The chain couples TRBV2 to TRBJ1-1; 8 positions match TRBD1. The CDR3 length is 13 residues. Germline assignment: CDR1 SNHLY and CDR2 FYNNEI. J was trimmed by 13 bases and V by 6 bases; bases with no gene match: 13. CDR3 in amino acids: CASRFQDRVFVFF. CDR3 bases: TGTGCCAGCAGATTCCAGGACAGGGTGTTCGTTTTCTTT.

The gene calls are TRBV18 and TRBJ1-5; TRBD1 matches at 8 bases. V trimming: 3 bases; J trimming: 4 bases; junction bases outside the gene matches: 2. Germline CDR1 and CDR2: KGHSH and LQKENI. The CDR3 covers 14 residues. CDR3 region: CASSPTGGNQPQHF. The CDR3 coding sequence is TGTGCCAGCTCACCTACAGGGGGTAATCAGCCCCAGCATTTT.

The V gene is TRBV10-2, the J gene TRBJ2-1, with 8 bases aligning to TRBD2. The CDR3 spans 13 residues. Trimming cost V 10 bases and J 5 bases; bases outside gene matches: 7. Germline V gene data show CDR1 as WSHSY and CDR2 as SAAADI. The CDR3 sequence: CATLAGPHNEQFF. CDR3 nucleotide sequence: TGCGCCACCTTAGCGGGGCCTCACAATGAGCAGTTCTTC.

V and J are TRBV5-1 and TRBJ2-2, with D uncertain. Germline CDR1 and CDR2: SGHRS and YFSETQ. The CDR3 extends over 16 amino acids. V dropped 0 bases and J dropped 0 bases, with 9 bases sitting between them. The CDR3 nucleotides read TGCGCCAGCAGCTTGGCGGGTAGCCCGAACACCGGGGAGCTGTTTTTT. The encoded protein is CASSLAGSPNTGELFF.

V gene TRBV5-1 combines with J gene TRBJ1-6; TRBD1 might be the D (6 bases). CDR3 size: 14 residues. Trimming took 3 bases from V and 7 from J, leaving 11 bases between them. The germline CDR1 and CDR2 sequences are SGHRS and YFSETQ. The CDR3: CASSSGTNNSPLHF. As DNA, the CDR3 is TGCGCCAGCAGCTCCGGGACAAACAATTCACCCCTCCACTTT.

V usage is TRBV19 and J usage is TRBJ1-2; perhaps TRBD1 as D (6 bases). The V end was cut by 4 bases, the J end by 4 bases, with 13 bases between. Germline V gives CDR1 LNHDA, CDR2 SQIVND (reference sequence). The CDR3 sequence is 14 residues long. The chain's CDR3 is CASSTTGTVYGYTF. The DNA of the CDR3 is TGTGCCAGTAGTACAACAGGGACCGTCTATGGCTACACCTTC.

The rearrangement joins TRBV27 to TRBJ2-7; D might be TRBD1 (5 bases). Germline CDR1 and CDR2: MNHEY and SMNVEV (reference sequence). This CDR3 is built from 14 residues. V lost 2 bases, J lost 2 bases, and 10 bases lay in between. The CDR3 bases are TGTGCCAGCAGTTTAAGAAGACAGACCTACGAGCAGTACTTC. Its translation is CASSLRRQTYEQYF.

This clone was detected only a few times. This chain joins TRBV19 and TRBJ1-4; no definite D call. This CDR3 has 16 residues. CDR1 LNHDA and CDR2 SQIVND come from the germline V gene (reference sequence). Trimming left V 3 bases short and J 1 base short, with 12 bases between. Written as DNA, the CDR3 is TGTGCCAGTAGTATCCTACAGTCTCTAACTAATGAAAAACTGTTTTTT. Amino acid sequence: CASSILQSLTNEKLFF.

The chain couples TRBV6-7 to TRBJ2-1; weak D call: TRBD2 (5 bases). TRBV6-7 is designated an ORF whose function remains uncertain. This CDR3 has 19 amino acids. Deletions cut 2 bases from V and 0 bases from J, with 20 bases between. The DNA for the CDR3 is TGTGCCAGCAGTTACGACCAATACCAATCCGGGATCTCCTACAATGAGCAGTTCTTC. It yields the protein CASSYDQYQSGISYNEQFF.

The V call is TRBV6-1, the J call TRBJ1-1; D not certain. The CDR3 is made up of 14 amino acids. CDR1 and CDR2 from the germline V gene are MNHNS and SASEGT. Trimming pared 0 bases from V and 2 bases from J, leaving 7 bases between. The CDR3 sequence: CASSEARANTEAFF. CDR3 DNA: TGTGCCAGCAGTGAAGCGCGGGCAAACACTGAAGCTTTCTTT.

This chain connects TRBV5-1 to TRBJ2-7; the match to TRBD1 covers 7 bases. In germline, CDR1 is SGHRS, CDR2 YFSETQ. The V segment lost 0 bases and the J segment 6 bases; nucleotides outside the gene matches: 9. This CDR3 comprises 15 residues. The CDR3 protein is CASSLAQGNGLEQYF. In DNA, the CDR3 is TGCGCCAGCAGCTTGGCACAGGGGAATGGTCTCGAGCAGTACTTC. The full variable domain, with the rest looked up from reference TRBV5-1 and TRBJ2-7, is KAGVTQTPRYLIKTRGQQVTLSCSPISGHRSVSWYQQTPGQGLQFLFEYFSETQRNKGNFPGRFSGRQFSNSRSEMNVSTLELGDSALYLCASSLAQGNGLEQYFGPGTRLTVT.